What follows describes a single T cell receptor (beta chain). TCRdb called the RACE reads again in MiXCR, with one record for every CDR3 protein. This repertoire shows roughly 97,000 distinct CDR3 sequences, roughly a quarter found once; its top ten account for about a tenth. Time point meaning: patch test 3, about 24 weeks after DPC sensitization. Specified treatment: therapeutic diphenylcyclopropenone sensitization with weekly scalp DPC. Blood draws came before every patch-test application. This record belongs to a study of human T cells and chemical hapten exposure. Across the study: On the upper back, patch tests were applied with 0.01% DPC and read at 6 days. Small pooled library volume differences mainly caused per-sample TCR yield variation.

Deletions cut 0 bases from V and 1 base from J, with 21 bases between. From germline, CDR1 is MGHDK and CDR2 SYGVNS. CDR3 length equals 19 residues. This receptor was obtained from a man aged 35-49 years with alopecia areata. Some clones in this sample may be carry-over from other donors' samples. The rearrangement joins TRBV25-1 to TRBJ2-5; a possible D gene is TRBD2 (6 bases). The sequences come from whole blood, collected in connection with sensitization to the hapten diphenylcyclopropenone (DPC). CDR3 sequence reads: CASSEYGLALRRPQETQYF. CDR3 DNA: TGTGCCAGCAGTGAATATGGGCTAGCGTTAAGAAGGCCCCAAGAGACCCAGTACTTC.